Listed below are T cell receptor beta chains from one sample, sequenced in a study of T cell repertoires in cytomegalovirus infection. Via MiXCR, TCRdb re-called the reads, giving one row per CDR3 protein. The top ten clones hold 15% to 20% of a sample with hundreds of thousands of distinct CDR3 sequences, 33% of them seen once. No antigens are known for them. Sequenced material: cultured PBMCs, taken from culture after CMV antigen stimulation. These receptors all come from a human donor in good health (CMV status not recorded). Some clones in this sample may be carry-over from other donors' samples. Both conserved end residues are part of each CDR3. The order of the fields is clone size, V gene, J gene, D gene, CDR3 protein, CDR3 DNA. D genes are given only for firm matches. Some rows mark clone size as missing; the rest say once, few, many or name a class of expanded clone.

clone_size: many; v_call: TRBV7-2; j_call: TRBJ1-5; d_call: NA; cdr3_aa: CASSLFRGGSNQPQHF; cdr3_nt: TGTGCCAGCAGCCTCTTCCGTGGCGGTAGCAATCAGCCCCAGCATTTT
clone_size: few; v_call: TRBV7-9; j_call: TRBJ1-2; d_call: NA; cdr3_aa: CASSLQTYGYTF; cdr3_nt: TGTGCCAGCAGCTTACAGACCTATGGCTACACCTTC
clone_size: few; v_call: TRBV7-8; j_call: TRBJ2-7; d_call: NA; cdr3_aa: CASSLQAAAYEQYF; cdr3_nt: TGTGCCAGCAGCCTACAGGCGGCAGCCTACGAGCAGTACTTC
clone_size: few; v_call: TRBV24-1; j_call: TRBJ2-3; d_call: TRBD2; cdr3_aa: CATSGRLAGVIDTQYF; cdr3_nt: TGTGCCACCAGTGGCCGACTAGCGGGAGTAATAGATACGCAGTATTTT
clone_size: few; v_call: TRBV6-2/TRBV6-3; j_call: TRBJ1-1; d_call: NA; cdr3_aa: CASSSRGSTEAFF; cdr3_nt: TGTGCCAGCAGTTCCAGGGGTAGCACTGAAGCTTTCTTT
clone_size: few; v_call: TRBV19; j_call: TRBJ2-1; d_call: TRBD2; cdr3_aa: CASKRAGEPNEQFF; cdr3_nt: TGTGCCAGTAAAAGGGCGGGAGAACCCAATGAGCAGTTCTTC
clone_size: NA; v_call: TRBV6-5; j_call: TRBJ2-5; d_call: NA; cdr3_aa: CASVSPSQETQYF; cdr3_nt: TGTGCCAGCGTTAGCCCCTCCCAAGAGACCCAGTACTTC
clone_size: many; v_call: TRBV7-2; j_call: TRBJ1-4; d_call: NA; cdr3_aa: CASSSDGATNEKLFF; cdr3_nt: TGTGCCAGCAGCTCTGACGGCGCAACTAATGAAAAACTGTTTTTT
clone_size: few; v_call: TRBV19; j_call: TRBJ1-1; d_call: TRBD1; cdr3_aa: CASTLMIGGAANTEAFF; cdr3_nt: TGTGCCAGTACCCTCATGATAGGGGGCGCGGCGAACACTGAAGCTTTCTTT
clone_size: NA; v_call: TRBV28; j_call: TRBJ1-1; d_call: NA; cdr3_aa: CASSSGRGAVEAFF; cdr3_nt: TGTGCCAGCAGTTCTGGACGGGGCGCAGTTGAAGCTTTCTTT
clone_size: many; v_call: TRBV7-2; j_call: TRBJ1-5; d_call: NA; cdr3_aa: CASSLGQYNQPQHF; cdr3_nt: TGTGCCAGCAGCTTAGGACAGTACAATCAGCCCCAGCATTTT
clone_size: NA; v_call: TRBV2; j_call: TRBJ2-6; d_call: NA; cdr3_aa: CASSRPSGANVLTF; cdr3_nt: TGTGCCAGCAGTCGCCCCTCTGGGGCCAACGTCCTGACTTTC
clone_size: NA; v_call: TRBV19; j_call: TRBJ1-4; d_call: NA; cdr3_aa: CASTGSAAFGATNEKLFF; cdr3_nt: TGTGCCAGTACAGGTAGCGCCGCCTTCGGGGCAACTAATGAAAAACTGTTTTTT
clone_size: many; v_call: TRBV7-2; j_call: TRBJ2-5; d_call: TRBD1; cdr3_aa: CASSLGQGAKTQYF; cdr3_nt: TGTGCCAGCAGCTTGGGACAGGGGGCGAAGACCCAGTACTTC
clone_size: NA; v_call: TRBV12-3/TRBV12-4; j_call: TRBJ1-1; d_call: TRBD1; cdr3_aa: CASSSTDRQNTEAFF; cdr3_nt: TGTGCCAGCAGTTCGACGGACAGGCAGAACACTGAAGCTTTCTTT
clone_size: NA; v_call: TRBV19; j_call: TRBJ2-1; d_call: TRBD2; cdr3_aa: CASKASGLERGEQFF; cdr3_nt: TGTGCCAGTAAGGCTAGCGGGTTGGAGAGAGGAGAGCAGTTCTTC